The 25 T cell receptor beta chains below come from one sample, sequenced in a study of breast tumors, draining lymph nodes, adjacent tissues. TCRdb independently ran MiXCR on the multiplex PCR reads; one entry per CDR3 protein. The sample lists 20,000 or so distinct CDR3 sequences; roughly 45% were seen once. The sequenced material came from breast tumor tissue. The receptors derive from a female donor with breast cancer. Some clones in this sample may be carry-over from other donors' samples.

This clonotype was seen repeatedly, ten times or more. The genes are TRBV6-6 and TRBJ2-3, with 9 bases lining up with TRBD1. CDR3 length: 16 amino acids. Per the germline V gene, CDR1 is MNHNY and CDR2 is SVGAGI (reference sequence). V lost 3 bases and J lost 4; bases outside the gene matches: 8. The CDR3 spells CASSYKGGTGSDTQYF. As DNA, the CDR3 is TGTGCCAGCAGTTATAAAGGCGGGACAGGGTCAGATACGCAGTATTTT.

The chain couples TRBV5-8 to TRBJ2-7, with 8 bases fitting TRBD1. The CDR3 contains 14 residues. The ends lost 4 bases at V and 8 bases at J; junction bases unmatched: 11. The germline V gene has CDR1 SGHTS and CDR2 YDEGEE. The chain's CDR3 is CASSLGQGYGQQYF. CDR3 sequence (DNA): TGTGCCAGCAGCCTTGGACAGGGCTACGGACAGCAGTACTTC.

This clonotype was counted between two and nine times. V usage is TRBV20-1 and J usage is TRBJ2-5; 15 bases map to TRBD2. V dropped 6 bases and J dropped 5; count of bases not matched to a gene: 7. Germline assignment: CDR1 DFQATT and CDR2 SNEGSKA (reference sequence). The CDR3 runs 15 residues. CDR3 protein: CSAEGLAGGSETQYF. The DNA of the CDR3 is TGCAGTGCGGAAGGACTAGCGGGAGGGAGTGAGACCCAGTACTTC.

The count of this clonotype is one. The rearrangement joins TRBV5-1 to TRBJ2-6; 9 bases align to TRBD1. Looked up from germline, CDR1 is SGHRS and CDR2 is YFSETQ. Trimming at V came to 2 bases and at J to 2 bases, leaving 5 bases not matched to a gene. The CDR3 is 17 amino acids. CDR3 in amino acids: CASSFGTGIAGANVLTF. DNA for the CDR3: TGCGCCAGCAGCTTCGGGACAGGGATAGCTGGGGCCAACGTCCTGACTTTC.

This clonotype appeared many times. The CDR3 DNA reads TGTGCCAGCAGCGTAGGAGGGTCCGGGGAGCTGTTTTTT. Its translation: CASSVGGSGELFF. The genes are TRBV9 and TRBJ2-2; perhaps TRBD2 as D (5 bases). The V end lost 0 bases, the J end lost 6 bases, and 6 bases lay between the germline ends. This CDR3 has 13 amino acids. Germline lookup yields CDR1 SGDLS and CDR2 YYNGEE.

This clonotype came up many times. Just one base apart from a much larger clone, this may be a read error. The CDR3 end shows no conserved phenylalanine or tryptophan, and so a read error is likely. This chain connects TRBV5-4 to TRBJ2-7, with 9 bases aligning to TRBD1. V was clipped by 3 bases and J by 7 bases; unmatched bases: 11. The CDR3 extends over 15 amino acids. CDR1 and CDR2 from the germline V gene are SGHNT and YYREEE (reference sequence). The CDR3 DNA reads as TGTGCCAGCAGCTCGAGCGGGACAGGGATTAAGGAGCAGTACCTC. Encoded protein: CASSSSGTGIKEQYL.

Many counts were recorded for this clonotype. The V gene is TRBV18, the J gene TRBJ1-2; D is undetermined. Germline CDR1 is KGHSH and CDR2 is LQKENI. The V gene lost 0 bases and the J gene lost 2 bases, with 4 bases spanning the gap. The CDR3 consists of 13 residues. The DNA of the CDR3 is TGTGCCAGCTCACCACCGGGGAACTATGGCTACACCTTC. Translation: CASSPPGNYGYTF.

This clonotype is labeled medium-sized (0.01 to 0.1%). The rearrangement links TRBV7-3 to TRBJ2-3; D is undetermined. The CDR3 runs to 18 residues. Germline CDR1 reads SGHTA; CDR2 reads FQGTGA. The V end lost 1 base, the J end lost 0 bases, and 17 bases lay between the germline ends. The CDR3 sequence: CASSLRSGTAASTDTQYF. DNA of the CDR3: TGTGCCAGCAGCTTAAGGTCCGGAACGGCAGCTAGCACAGATACGCAGTATTTT.

This clonotype showed up many times. Given a much more abundant clone one base away, this may be a read error. The chain joins TRBV5-5 to TRBJ2-7; either TRBD1 or TRBD2 may supply D (6 bases each). Trimming left V 3 bases short and J 1 base short, with 17 bases between. Germline CDR1 is SGHKS and CDR2 is YYEKEE (reference sequence). The CDR3 length is 16 residues. The CDR3 nucleotides are TGTGCCAGCAGCTACCCTAGCGCAGGGGTATCCTACGAGCAGTACTTC. Amino acids: CASSYPSAGVSYEQYF.

This chain uses TRBV5-4 with TRBJ1-2; D is possibly TRBD1 (5 bases). The ends were cut back, 4 bases at V and 4 bases at J, with 11 bases in the middle. The germline CDR1 and CDR2 sequences are SGHNT and YYREEE (reference sequence). The CDR3 length is 13 residues. The CDR3 DNA reads TGTGCCAGCAGCCGTGTGGGGGTCTATGGCTACACCTTC. Translated: CASSRVGVYGYTF.

V gene TRBV6-5 combines with J gene TRBJ2-7, with 15 bases lining up with TRBD2. The junction had 10 bases not matched to a gene; V was cut back by 10 bases and J by 9 bases. Germline values: CDR1 MNHEY, CDR2 SVGAGI. CDR3 size: 14 residues. The CDR3 nucleotides read TGTGCCATCAGAAGGACTAGCGGGAGGGCCGGGCAGTACTTC. It specifies CAIRRTSGRAGQYF.

There are many counts of this clonotype. The chain links TRBV6-2 or TRBV6-3 to TRBJ2-7; D possibly corresponds to TRBD2 (6 bases). Trimming took off 5 bases at V and 1 base at J, with 15 bases between the two ends. Germline V gene data show CDR1 as MNHEY and CDR2 as SVGEGT. CDR3 length: 15 residues. The CDR3 sequence: CASSTPTRKSYEQYF. The CDR3 bases are TGTGCCAGCAGTACCCCGACTAGGAAGTCCTACGAGCAGTACTTC.

This clonotype was found once. The junction differs from germline at one of its ends, possibly a read error. This rearrangement joins TRBV6-1 to TRBJ2-7; 7 bases are shared with TRBD1. With the DNA end fitting TRBJ2-1 better, the J assignment may be wrong. CDR1 MNHNS and CDR2 SASEGT come from the germline V gene. CDR3 size: 14 residues. The CDR3: CANSEGQLYYEQFF. The CDR3 DNA reads TGTGCCAACAGTGAGGGACAGCTTTACTACGAGCAGTTCTTC.

This clonotype was detected ten times or more. V is TRBV27 and J is TRBJ2-3; no clear D gene. There are 12 residues in the CDR3. Germline-derived CDR1 and CDR2 are MNHEY and SMNVEV (reference sequence). Trimming removed 0 bases from V and 6 bases from J, with 4 bases in between. The CDR3 nucleotides are TGTGCCAGCAGTTTATCCGGGGATACGCAGTATTTT. Its protein product is CASSLSGDTQYF.

The rearrangement uses TRBV7-2 and TRBJ2-2; 13 bases align to TRBD2. The CDR3 totals 22 residues. Germline V gene sequence: CDR1 SGHTA, CDR2 FQGNSA. The junction had 19 bases not matched to a gene; V was cut back by 0 bases and J by 6 bases. The chain's CDR3 is CASSLALTIRTSGSGASGELFF. DNA of the CDR3: TGTGCCAGCAGCTTAGCGCTAACAATTAGGACTAGCGGGAGCGGGGCCTCCGGGGAGCTGTTTTTT.

The J gene is TRBJ2-3, the V gene TRBV20-1; 8 bases are shared with TRBD2. CDR3 length equals 14 residues. With V trimmed by 3 bases and J by 3 bases, 5 bases remained unmatched. Germline assignment: CDR1 DFQATT and CDR2 SNEGSKA (reference sequence). CDR3 sequence: CSARVTSETDTQYF. The CDR3 DNA is TGCAGTGCTAGGGTGACTAGCGAAACAGATACGCAGTATTTT.

This clonotype came up many times. The chain carries TRBV3-2 and TRBJ2-7. TRBV3-2 is termed a pseudogene. The CDR3 covers 15 residues. The CDR3 loop reads CASSQVRGSSYEQYF. The CDR3 DNA reads as TGTGCCAGCAGCCAAGTTCGCGGGAGCTCCTACGAGCAGTACTTC.

V and J are TRBV12-3 or TRBV12-4 and TRBJ1-4; D not certain. The CDR3 has 12 residues. The V gene lost 6 bases and the J gene lost 7 bases, with 9 bases spanning the gap. The CDR3 loop is CASSREAEKLFF. The DNA for the CDR3 is TGTGCCAGCAGCCGGGAGGCTGAAAAACTGTTTTTT.

Ten or more counts support this clonotype. V is TRBV5-6 and J is TRBJ1-2, with D possibly matching TRBD1 (6 bases). V lost 1 base and J lost 6, with 10 bases in between. The germline V gene encodes CDR1 SGHDT and CDR2 YYEEEE. CDR3 length: 13 residues. The CDR3 loop is CASSLRGLDGYTF. The CDR3 DNA reads as TGTGCCAGCAGCTTGCGGGGGCTGGATGGCTACACCTTC.

The rearrangement joins TRBV10-2 to TRBJ2-7; 7 bases agree with TRBD1. From germline, CDR1 is WSHSY and CDR2 SAAADI. This CDR3 region has 13 residues. V dropped 6 bases and J dropped 2; count of bases not matched to a gene: 4. The CDR3 DNA reads TGCGCCAGCAGCCACGACAGGGCCTACGAGCAGTACTTC. It specifies CASSHDRAYEQYF.

This clonotype was observed at least ten times. The chain couples TRBV20-1 to TRBJ2-3; no firm D call. The CDR3 extends over 15 amino acids. Trimming cost V 0 bases and J 2 bases, with 12 bases left between them. The germline CDR1 and CDR2 sequences are DFQATT and SNEGSKA (reference sequence). In DNA form, the CDR3 reads TGCAGTGCTAGAGAAGGGAACACACCCACAGATACGCAGTATTTT. Protein sequence: CSAREGNTPTDTQYF.

This chain connects TRBV29-1 to TRBJ2-7, with 7 positions matching TRBD2. CDR1 and CDR2 from the germline V gene are SQVTM and ANQGSEA. CDR3 size: 12 residues. V lost 2 bases and J lost 7; bases outside the gene matches: 5. The CDR3 spells CSVELPAGEQYF. The CDR3 bases are TGCAGCGTTGAACTCCCAGCGGGGGAGCAGTACTTC.

This clonotype was picked up a small number of times. The chain has TRBV10-3 and TRBJ1-2, with D hard to call. Trimming shortened V by 0 bases and J by 8 bases, and 10 bases separated the two germline ends. The germline gives CDR1 ENHRY, CDR2 SYGVKD. The CDR3 is 13 amino acids. The CDR3 is CAISESMLEGYTF. The CDR3 region has the DNA TGTGCCATCAGTGAGTCAATGTTGGAGGGCTACACCTTC.

On this clonotype: The CDR3 does not close with the conserved phenylalanine or tryptophan, likely indicating a read error. The J gene is TRBJ2-3, the V gene TRBV5-1; 12 nucleotides align to TRBD2. The CDR3 covers 16 residues. V lost 2 bases and J lost 4; bases outside the gene matches: 5. Per the germline V gene, CDR1 is SGHRS and CDR2 is YFSETQ. The CDR3 DNA sequence: TGCGCCAGCAGCTTCCCTAGCGGGAGGGGGGCAGATACGCAGTATCTT. Its translation is CASSFPSGRGADTQYL.

The rearrangement links TRBV20-1 to TRBJ2-3; D may be TRBD2 (6 bases). Trimming cost V 6 bases and J 1 base, with 14 bases left between them. The CDR3 spans 14 residues. Germline CDR1 is DFQATT and CDR2 is SNEGSKA (reference sequence). The CDR3 nucleotides are TGCAGTGCCCCTCCTAGCGCGGGCACAGATACGCAGTATTTT. It translates to CSAPPSAGTDTQYF.